Shown below are 8 T cell receptor beta chains from a single sample sequenced in a study of human T cells and chemical hapten exposure. TCRdb analysed the RACE reads with MiXCR anew, one entry per CDR3 protein. The sample lists about 300,000 distinct CDR3 sequences; around 5.5% were seen once. Described time point: pre-sensitization, week 0. The treatment was: therapeutic diphenylcyclopropenone sensitization with weekly scalp DPC. The starting material was whole blood, obtained in connection with sensitization to the hapten diphenylcyclopropenone (DPC). The receptors were sampled from a woman aged 18-30 years with alopecia areata. Some clones in this sample may be carry-over from other donors' samples.

The sample holds many counts of this clonotype. The rearrangement links TRBV20-1 to TRBJ2-7, with 7 bases matching TRBD1. Per the germline V gene, CDR1 is DFQATT and CDR2 is SNEGSKA (reference sequence). The CDR3 extends over 14 amino acids. V trimming: 4 bases; J trimming: 0 bases; junction bases outside the gene matches: 6. CDR3 residues: CSATPRQGSYEQYF. In DNA form, the CDR3 reads TGCAGTGCTACACCCCGACAGGGCTCCTACGAGCAGTACTTC.

The table lists this clonotype with a few counts. The rearrangement joins TRBV20-1 to TRBJ2-2, with 9 bases lining up with TRBD1. CDR1 DFQATT and CDR2 SNEGSKA come from the germline V gene (reference sequence). Trimming took 2 bases from V and 1 from J; bases not matched to a gene: 11. CDR3 length: 18 residues. DNA for the CDR3: TGCAGTGCTAGACGTCCCGGGACAGGGTCCCAGAACACCGGGGAGCTGTTTTTT. Its translation is CSARRPGTGSQNTGELFF.

This clonotype occurred a few times. This chain connects TRBV29-1 to TRBJ2-3; unclear D gene. Germline assignment: CDR1 SQVTM and CDR2 ANQGSEA. This CDR3 spans 11 amino acids. Trimming took 2 bases from V and 5 from J, leaving 5 bases between them. The CDR3 sequence is CSVETGDTQYF. The CDR3 DNA is TGCAGCGTTGAAACGGGAGATACGCAGTATTTT.

This clonotype was observed a handful of times. The chain couples TRBV20-1 to TRBJ1-5; unclear D gene. V lost 3 bases to trimming and J lost 5 bases, with 14 bases between them. The CDR3 totals 14 residues. Germline lookup yields CDR1 DFQATT and CDR2 SNEGSKA (reference sequence). The CDR3 reads CSASIRNQYQPQHF. CDR3 in DNA: TGCAGTGCTAGCATCCGAAACCAATATCAGCCCCAGCATTTT.

This clonotype was recorded at least ten times. This chain uses TRBV6-2 or TRBV6-3 with TRBJ1-6; D gene uncertain. Between the trimmed V and J ends, which lost 3 bases and 8 bases, there was a span of 8 bases. Germline-derived CDR1 and CDR2 are MNHEY and SVGEGT. This CDR3 comprises 13 residues. The CDR3 here is CASSYYDDSPLHF. The CDR3 DNA reads TGTGCCAGCAGTTATTACGACGATTCACCCCTCCACTTT.

This clonotype was observed many times. The V gene is TRBV5-1, the J gene TRBJ1-4; D may be TRBD1 (6 bases). The V gene lost 0 bases and the J gene lost 6 bases, with 12 bases spanning the gap. The CDR3 sequence is 15 residues long. Per germline, CDR1 SGHRS and CDR2 YFSETQ. The CDR3 here is CASSLETGGYEKLFF. The CDR3 bases are TGCGCCAGCAGCTTGGAGACTGGGGGCTATGAAAAACTGTTTTTT.

This clonotype was seen more than once but under ten times. The genes are TRBV7-2 and TRBJ1-1; possibly TRBD1 for D (6 bases). This CDR3 contains 20 residues. Germline-derived CDR1 and CDR2 are SGHTA and FQGNSA. Trimming shortened V by 5 bases and J by 5 bases, and 33 bases separated the two germline ends. The CDR3, as DNA: TGTGCCAGCAGCCCTCGCTGGGGCACAACAGGGTATAGGCGAGGGACTGAAGCTTTCTTT. Translation: CASSPRWGTTGYRRGTEAFF.

This clonotype was detected ten times or more. This chain joins TRBV29-1 and TRBJ1-1; TRBD1 agrees at 7 bases. Trimming removed 5 bases from V and 6 bases from J; junction bases left unmatched: 9. Germline V lookup: CDR1 SQVTM, CDR2 ANQGSEA. CDR3 length: 13 amino acids. The chain's CDR3 is CSVTLQGQSEAFF. CDR3 nucleotides: TGCAGCGTTACCTTACAGGGGCAATCTGAAGCTTTCTTT.